The 17 T cell receptor beta chains presented below share a single source sample, sequenced in a study of blood T cell repertoires in COVID-19 (dated by TCRdb to about 2020). Libraries came from the immunoSEQ multiplex PCR assay. TCRdb mirrors the immuneACCESS table, restricted to in-frame sequences. Some clones are absent from its copies; in checked studies, under half trace to an unresolved V gene, and the reason for the others is unknown. The sample table lists 70,000 or so clones, about 85% of them with a count of one. In total, the top ten clones hold roughly 40% of the sample. What was sequenced was peripheral blood. These receptors all stem from a woman aged 80 or over with active or convalescent COVID-19.

This clone has a single count. This CDR3 reads CASSLYGANQPQHF. The CDR3 DNA sequence: TGTGCCAGCAGCTTATATGGGGCCAATCAGCCCCAGCATTTT. This chain links TRBV4-2 with TRBJ1-5, with D possibly TRBD1 on 5 matching bases. CDR1 and CDR2 from the germline V gene are LGHNA and YNFKEQ. The CDR3 extends over 14 amino acids. V gave up 5 bases and J gave up 3 bases, with 11 bases separating them.

The V gene is TRBV12-3 or TRBV12-4, the J gene TRBJ1-2; 10 bases line up with TRBD1. The CDR3 sequence is 13 residues long. The J segment lost 8 bases and the V segment lost 6 bases, leaving 6 bases of the junction unmatched. Written as DNA, the CDR3 is TGTGCCAGCAGCGAGGACAGGGGGAGAGGCTACACCTTC. This sequence encodes CASSEDRGRGYTF.

The CDR3 is CASSTIGEPGYTF. For the CDR3, the DNA is TGTGCCAGCAGTACAATCGGGGAGCCTGGCTACACCTTC. This chain joins TRBV6-5 and TRBJ1-2; D remains unclear. Germline values: CDR1 MNHEY, CDR2 SVGAGI. The CDR3 runs 13 residues. Trimming cost V 5 bases and J 7 bases, with 14 bases left between them.

The genes are TRBV5-1 and TRBJ2-4; perhaps TRBD2 as D (6 bases). Germline values: CDR1 SGHRS, CDR2 YFSETQ. The CDR3 covers 12 residues. Trimming shortened V by 6 bases and J by 4 bases, and 8 bases separated the two germline ends. CDR3 sequence (DNA): TGCGCCAGCACGGGACTTAAAAACATTCAGTACTTC. This encodes CASTGLKNIQYF.

The rearrangement uses TRBV6-2 or TRBV6-3 and TRBJ1-6; 8 bases agree with TRBD1. In germline, CDR1 is MNHEY, CDR2 SVGEGT. V was clipped by 5 bases and J by 9 bases; unmatched bases: 3. The CDR3 consists of 13 residues. The CDR3 is CASSPGQGSPLHF. In DNA form, the CDR3 reads TGTGCCAGCAGTCCCGGACAGGGTTCACCCCTCCACTTT.

The chain joins TRBV11-2 to TRBJ2-7, with D perhaps TRBD2 (6 bases). V was pared by 4 bases and J by 6 bases, with 13 bases between. Germline-derived CDR1 and CDR2 are SGHAT and FQNNGV. The CDR3 consists of 13 residues. The CDR3 protein is CASSSQMGGEQYF. CDR3 DNA: TGTGCCAGCAGCTCCCAAATGGGGGGCGAGCAGTACTTC.

The chain links TRBV7-6 to TRBJ1-3, with TRBD1 as a possible D gene (6 bases). Trimming stripped 2 bases from V and 0 bases from J, with 11 bases between. Germline lookup yields CDR1 SGHVS and CDR2 FNYEAQ. The CDR3 length is 16 residues. CDR3 in DNA: TGTGCCAGCAGCTTACAACAGGGTGGCTCTGGAAACACCATATATTTT. Residues: CASSLQQGGSGNTIYF. The complete variable domain, with remaining parts taken from reference TRBV7-6 and TRBJ1-3, reads GAGVSQSPRYKVTKRGQDVALRCDPISGHVSLYWYRQALGQGPEFLTYFNYEAQQDKSGLPNDRFSAERPEGSISTLTIQRTEQRDSAMYRCASSLQQGGSGNTIYFGEGSWLTVV.

This chain connects TRBV6-5 to TRBJ1-5; tentatively, D is TRBD1 (5 bases). V shed 8 bases and J shed 6 bases, with 17 bases lying between them. There are 14 residues in the CDR3. Per the germline V gene, CDR1 is MNHEY and CDR2 is SVGAGI. DNA of the CDR3: TGTGCCAGCCTCCCACAGGACATGAGTCAGCCCCAGCATTTT. It specifies CASLPQDMSQPQHF.

The chain is built from TRBV5-1 and TRBJ2-5, with D perhaps TRBD2 (7 bases). From germline, CDR1 is SGHRS and CDR2 YFSETQ. There are 14 residues in the CDR3. V lost 4 bases, J lost 4 bases, and 14 bases lay in between. CDR3 DNA sequence: TGCGCCAGCAGCAAGGGGGGGTCAGGAGAGACCCAGTACTTC. Its translation is CASSKGGSGETQYF.

The rearrangement joins TRBV7-2 to TRBJ1-1, with TRBD1 as a possible D gene (5 bases). The V end lost 6 bases, the J end lost 10 bases, and 21 bases lay between the germline ends. The CDR3 runs 14 residues. Germline CDR1 is SGHTA and CDR2 is FQGNSA. The CDR3 here is CASSPQETTRRAFF. The DNA of the CDR3 is TGTGCCAGCAGTCCACAGGAAACTACCCGGCGAGCTTTCTTT.

In this sample, this clone turned up once. V gene TRBV28 combines with J gene TRBJ1-3; TRBD1 matches 9 bases. With 8 bases clipped from V and 7 bases from J, the junction kept 9 bases outside the gene matches. This CDR3 has 14 residues. Per germline, CDR1 MDHEN and CDR2 SYDVKM. The CDR3 region is CASYPGQGKNTIYF. CDR3 in DNA: TGTGCCAGCTATCCGGGACAGGGCAAGAACACCATATATTTT.

V and J are TRBV27 and TRBJ2-2, with D tentatively TRBD2 (6 bases). The germline CDR1 and CDR2 sequences are MNHEY and SMNVEV (reference sequence). The CDR3 sequence is 14 residues long. Trimming left V 2 bases short and J 5 bases short, with 9 bases between. The CDR3 nucleotides are TGTGCCAGCAGTTTAAGGAGGGAAACCGGGGAGCTGTTTTTT. It yields the protein CASSLRRETGELFF.

V gene TRBV21-1 combines with J gene TRBJ2-7; no check of the table's D call, TRBD1, against the DNA was made. TRBV21-1 is assigned pseudogene status. The CDR3 length is 16 residues. The CDR3 region has the DNA TGTGCCAGCTCCCTCGATCCGGGACAGGGAAATTACGAGCAGTACTTC. This translates into CASSLDPGQGNYEQYF.

The genes are TRBV3-1 (or the pseudogene TRBV3-2) and TRBJ2-2, with 7 bases that match TRBD1. The CDR3 has 17 residues. The V gene's germline CDR1 is LGHDT and CDR2 YNNKEL (reference sequence). V was pared by 2 bases and J by 1 base, with 7 bases of the junction left unmatched. The CDR3 loop reads CASSQRGLGRNTGELFF. Here the CDR3 DNA reads TGTGCCAGCAGCCAAAGGGGGCTAGGAAGGAACACCGGGGAGCTGTTTTTT.

This clone was detected a few times. The chain combines TRBV5-1 with TRBJ2-7, with 11 positions matching TRBD2. This CDR3 has 17 residues. Germline CDR1 reads SGHRS; CDR2 reads YFSETQ. Germline trimming cut 1 base from V and 0 bases from J; bases unmatched to any gene: 6. CDR3 protein: CASSLTSGGLSSYEQYF. The CDR3 bases are TGCGCCAGCAGCTTGACTAGCGGGGGCCTAAGCTCCTACGAGCAGTACTTC.

The chain has TRBV5-6 and TRBJ2-3, with TRBD2 matching 8 bases. The CDR3 runs to 14 residues. The V segment lost 0 bases and the J segment 5 bases; nucleotides outside the gene matches: 2. Germline lookup yields CDR1 SGHDT and CDR2 YYEEEE. CDR3 protein: CASSLAGGEDTQYF. The CDR3 DNA follows: TGTGCCAGCAGCTTGGCGGGGGGGGAAGATACGCAGTATTTT.

The gene calls are TRBV5-1 and TRBJ1-2, with 8 bases fitting TRBD1. The CDR3 runs 17 residues. The ends lost 2 bases at V and 3 bases at J; junction bases unmatched: 12. Germline-derived CDR1 and CDR2 are SGHRS and YFSETQ. CDR3 bases: TGCGCCAGCAGCTTTGCGGGACAGGAGAGGATTTACTATGGCTACACCTTC. This sequence encodes CASSFAGQERIYYGYTF.